This entry concerns a single TCR beta chain. Its antigen is unknown. Per germline, CDR1 SNHLY and CDR2 FYNNEI. The CDR3 is made up of 13 amino acids. J was trimmed by 7 bases and V by 7 bases; bases with no gene match: 6. Of the isolated RNA, all was reverse transcribed, and so the sequenced material was expressed TCRB transcripts. Repertoires were generated with immunoSEQ multiplex PCR, while TCRdb's copy carries only in-frame clones and drops some. Of about 900,000 clones in the sample, roughly 16% are singletons; the top ten hold about 0.02%. These data originate in a study of beta chain features in type 1 diabetes. Study-level findings and limits: Whether HLA type influences TCRB rearrangement remained unresolved here.

Sequenced sample: naive CD4+ T cells from blood. This receptor was obtained from a woman aged 18-35 years in good health. The chain carries TRBV2 and TRBJ2-2; 7 bases map to TRBD2. CDR3 region: CASTFSGGGELFF. The CDR3 DNA reads as TGTGCCAGCACCTTTTCGGGGGGCGGGGAGCTGTTTTTT.